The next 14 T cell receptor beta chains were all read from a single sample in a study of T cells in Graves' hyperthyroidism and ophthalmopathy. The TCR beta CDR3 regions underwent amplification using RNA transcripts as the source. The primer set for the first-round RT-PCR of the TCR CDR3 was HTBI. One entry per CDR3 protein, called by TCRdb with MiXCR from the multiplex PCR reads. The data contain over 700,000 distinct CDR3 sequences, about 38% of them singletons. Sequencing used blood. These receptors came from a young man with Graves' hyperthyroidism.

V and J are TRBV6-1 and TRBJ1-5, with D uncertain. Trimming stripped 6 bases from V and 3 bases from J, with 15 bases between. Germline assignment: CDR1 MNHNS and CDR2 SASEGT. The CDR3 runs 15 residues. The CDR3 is CASSADRPVNQPQHF. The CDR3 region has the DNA TGTGCCAGCAGCGCCGATCGACCGGTCAATCAGCCCCAGCATTTT.

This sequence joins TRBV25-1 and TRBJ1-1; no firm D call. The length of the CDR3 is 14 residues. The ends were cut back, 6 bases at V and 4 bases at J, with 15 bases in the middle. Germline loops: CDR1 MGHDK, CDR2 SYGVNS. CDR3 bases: TGTGCCAGCAGCTTAGCGGGGATACCCACTGAAGCTTTCTTT. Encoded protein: CASSLAGIPTEAFF.

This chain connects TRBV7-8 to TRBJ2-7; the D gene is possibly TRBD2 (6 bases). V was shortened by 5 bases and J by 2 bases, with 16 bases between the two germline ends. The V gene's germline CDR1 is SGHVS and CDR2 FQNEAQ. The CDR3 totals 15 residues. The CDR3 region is CASSRGWGSAYEQYF. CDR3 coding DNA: TGTGCCAGCAGCCGGGGGTGGGGGTCGGCCTACGAGCAGTACTTC. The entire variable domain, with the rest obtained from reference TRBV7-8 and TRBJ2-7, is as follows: GAGVSQSPRYKVAKRGQDVALRCDPISGHVSLFWYQQALGQGPEFLTYFQNEAQLDKSGLPSDRFFAERPEGSVSTLKIQRTQQEDSAVYLCASSRGWGSAYEQYFGPGTRLTVT.

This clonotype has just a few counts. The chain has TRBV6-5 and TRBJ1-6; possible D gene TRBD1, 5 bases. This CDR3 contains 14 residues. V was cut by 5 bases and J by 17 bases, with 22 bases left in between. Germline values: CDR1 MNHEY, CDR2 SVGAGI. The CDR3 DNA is TGTGCCAGCAGTGCGACTAAGCTAACAGGCCCGATCCACTTT. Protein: CASSATKLTGPIHF.

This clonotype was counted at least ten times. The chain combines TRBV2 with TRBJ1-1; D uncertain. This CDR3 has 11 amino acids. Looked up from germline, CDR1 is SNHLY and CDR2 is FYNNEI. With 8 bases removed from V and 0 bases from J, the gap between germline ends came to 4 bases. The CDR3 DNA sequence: TGTGCCAGCTGTATGAACACTGAAGCTTTCTTT. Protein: CASCMNTEAFF.

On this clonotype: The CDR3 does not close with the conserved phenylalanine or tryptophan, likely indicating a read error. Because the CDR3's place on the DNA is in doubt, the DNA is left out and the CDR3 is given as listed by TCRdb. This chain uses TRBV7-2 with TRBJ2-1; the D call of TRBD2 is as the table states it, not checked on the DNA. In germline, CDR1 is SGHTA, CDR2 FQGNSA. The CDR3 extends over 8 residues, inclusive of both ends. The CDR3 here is CASSPRTS.

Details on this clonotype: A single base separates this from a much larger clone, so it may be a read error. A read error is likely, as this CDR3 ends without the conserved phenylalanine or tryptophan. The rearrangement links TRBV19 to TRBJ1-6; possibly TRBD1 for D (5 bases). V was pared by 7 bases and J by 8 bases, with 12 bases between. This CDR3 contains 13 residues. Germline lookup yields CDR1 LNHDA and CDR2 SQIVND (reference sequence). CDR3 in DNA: TGTGCCAGTAACCAGGGAACGGATTCACCCCTCCACCTT. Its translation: CASNQGTDSPLHL.

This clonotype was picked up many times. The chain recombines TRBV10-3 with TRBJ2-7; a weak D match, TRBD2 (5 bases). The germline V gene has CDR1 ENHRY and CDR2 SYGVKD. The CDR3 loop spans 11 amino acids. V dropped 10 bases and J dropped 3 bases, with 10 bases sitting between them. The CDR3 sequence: CATTEGYEQYF. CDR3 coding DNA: TGTGCCACGACCGAGGGCTACGAGCAGTACTTC.

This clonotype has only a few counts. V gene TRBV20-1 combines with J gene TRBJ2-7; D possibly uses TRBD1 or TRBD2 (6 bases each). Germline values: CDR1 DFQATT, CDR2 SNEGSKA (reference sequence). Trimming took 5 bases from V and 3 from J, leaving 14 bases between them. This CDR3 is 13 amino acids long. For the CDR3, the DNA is TGCAGTGCTCCTAGGGGGGTCGGCTACGAGCAGTACTTC. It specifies CSAPRGVGYEQYF.

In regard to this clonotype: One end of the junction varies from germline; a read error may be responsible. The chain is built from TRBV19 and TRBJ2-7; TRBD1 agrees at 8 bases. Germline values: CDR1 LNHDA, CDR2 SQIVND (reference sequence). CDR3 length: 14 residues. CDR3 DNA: TGTGCCAGTGGTATCACAGGGGGGACCTACGAGCAGTACTTC. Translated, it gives CASGITGGTYEQYF.

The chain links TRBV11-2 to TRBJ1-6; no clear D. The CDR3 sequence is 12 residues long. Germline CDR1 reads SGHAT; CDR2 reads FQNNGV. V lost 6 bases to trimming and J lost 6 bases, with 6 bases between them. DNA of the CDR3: TGTGCCAGCAGACAGCCTAATTCACCCCTCCACTTT. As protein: CASRQPNSPLHF.

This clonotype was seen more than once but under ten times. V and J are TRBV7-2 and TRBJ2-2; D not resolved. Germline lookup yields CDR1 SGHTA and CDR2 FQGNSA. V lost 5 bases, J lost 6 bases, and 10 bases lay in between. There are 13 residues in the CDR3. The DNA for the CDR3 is TGTGCCAGCAGCCGAGACCGGGCCGGGGAGCTGTTTTTT. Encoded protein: CASSRDRAGELFF. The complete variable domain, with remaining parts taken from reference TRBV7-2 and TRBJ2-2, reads GAGVSQSPSNKVTEKGKDVELRCDPISGHTALYWYRQSLGQGLEFLIYFQGNSAPDKSGLPSDRFSAERTGGSVSTLTIQRTQQEDSAVYLCASSRDRAGELFFGEGSRLTVL.

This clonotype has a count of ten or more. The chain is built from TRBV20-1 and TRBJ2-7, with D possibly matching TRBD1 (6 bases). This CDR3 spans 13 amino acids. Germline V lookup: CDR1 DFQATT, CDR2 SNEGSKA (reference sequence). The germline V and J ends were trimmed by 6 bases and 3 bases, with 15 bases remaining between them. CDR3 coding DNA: TGCAGTGCACCCCCTCAGGGGAACTACGAGCAGTACTTC. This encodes CSAPPQGNYEQYF.

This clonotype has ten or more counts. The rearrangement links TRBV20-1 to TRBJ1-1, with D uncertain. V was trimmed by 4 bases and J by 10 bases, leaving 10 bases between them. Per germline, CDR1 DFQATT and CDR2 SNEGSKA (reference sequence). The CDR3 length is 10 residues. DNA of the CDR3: TGCAGTGCTACGAGGTCCGGAGCTTTCTTT. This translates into CSATRSGAFF.